Listed below are T cell receptor beta chains from one sample, sequenced in a study of brain T cells in children with intractable seizures. Sequenced by immunoSEQ multiplex PCR; TCRdb stores in-frame clones only, minus some. The table includes 60,000 to 85,000 clones, 93% detected once. The input for sequencing was peripheral blood, taken at surgery. All receptors come from a boy under three years old with tuberous sclerosis and intractable seizures. Both conserved end residues are trimmed from each CDR3. Fields, in order: J gene, V gene, D gene, clone size, CDR3 protein. D genes are given only for firm matches. Expanded clones are given a class, and other clones once, few, many or no size at all.

TRBJ2-7,TRBV10-1,TRBD2,-,ASSEGGRSNEQY
TRBJ1-1,TRBV12-5,TRBD1,-,ASGSQGAGREAF
TRBJ2-3,TRBV10-1,TRBD2,once,ASSESTSGSATDTQY
TRBJ2-5,TRBV6-1,-,once,ASSEEAGTWFRETQY
TRBJ1-5,TRBV12-5,TRBD1,-,ASGLIPTGGGNQPQH
TRBJ2-5,TRBV2,TRBD2,-,ASNSRGFSKETQY
TRBJ1-1,TRBV7-9,-,few,ASSPLVNTEAF
TRBJ1-6,TRBV6-2/TRBV6-3,-,-,ASSYRPDYNSPLH
TRBJ1-6,TRBV6-5,-,-,ASRGLSSYNSPLH
TRBJ1-6,TRBV10-1,-,-,ASSESKGWNSPLH
TRBJ2-7,TRBV18,-,-,ASSPGQPTTNEQY
TRBJ1-1,TRBV5-1,TRBD1,-,ASSLRQGAGSTEAF
TRBJ2-1,TRBV6-5,TRBD1,-,ASSYSPGGPNEQF
TRBJ2-5,TRBV6-1,-,-,ASSEGGLGGETQY
TRBJ2-7,TRBV6-5,TRBD2,once,ASSPRLAGVGEQY
TRBJ2-7,TRBV6-2/TRBV6-3,-,-,ASSEGAPYEQY
TRBJ1-4,TRBV5-1,-,-,ASSLEGRPWLF
TRBJ1-5,TRBV7-2,-,-,ASSLRDTSNQPQH
TRBJ2-7,TRBV5-5,-,-,ASSSYRTDYEQY
TRBJ1-2,TRBV18,TRBD1,-,ASSSDRGGYGYT
TRBJ2-7,TRBV4-1,-,-,ASSQDKDSRSYEQY
TRBJ2-6,TRBV15,-,-,ATSRAISGANVLT
TRBJ2-2,TRBV28,TRBD1,-,ASSLSRWQGDTGELF
TRBJ2-6,TRBV30,-,-,AWSVVSGANVLT
TRBJ2-7,TRBV6-5,TRBD2,once,ASSPRGGGYEQY
TRBJ1-2,TRBV11-2,-,-,ASSPTGLRGYT
TRBJ2-4,TRBV20-1,-,-,SASPDTGKAKNIQY
TRBJ1-2,TRBV7-8,-,-,ASSPYQGVLRTYT
TRBJ1-2,TRBV29-1,TRBD1,-,SVATPGQDANYGYT
-,TRBV6-5,-,-,ASSYLETQY
TRBJ2-3,TRBV27,TRBD2,-,ASSSGLAGDTDTQY
TRBJ2-5,TRBV15,TRBD2,-,ATSKPGASGVGTQY
TRBJ2-2,TRBV5-1,-,-,ASSSTGELF
TRBJ1-5,TRBV5-5,-,once,ASSWDYSNQPQH
TRBJ2-1,TRBV5-4,TRBD2,-,ATSRTSGTNSYNEQF
TRBJ2-5,TRBV19,-,-,ASSPTVVPRETQY
TRBJ2-1,TRBV29-1,-,-,SVGGLPLLLTYNEQF